This T cell receptor (beta chain) is drawn from a study of T cells in Graves' hyperthyroidism and ophthalmopathy. Study results and limitations: The model predicted ophthalmopathy a median approximately six months before onset. Through a model of 13 V-J features, ophthalmopathy was separated from stable hyperthyroidism. Most thyroid clonotypes that were expanded above 0.001 also turned up in blood.

Amplification yielded TCR beta CDR3 regions, with RNA transcripts as the source. Initially, a first-round RT-PCR of the TCR CDR3 employed the HTBI primer set. Via MiXCR, TCRdb re-called the multiplex PCR reads, giving one row per CDR3 protein. The table has hundreds of thousands of distinct CDR3 sequences, about 45% seen once. Comment on this clonotype: Its antigen remains unknown.

The V gene's germline CDR1 is MRHNA and CDR2 SNTAGT. The junction had 8 bases not matched to a gene; V was cut back by 2 bases and J by 8 bases. The CDR3 is made up of 15 amino acids. Thyroid ultrasound and orbital computed tomography, with clinical symptoms and serum thyroxine and TRAb, informed diagnoses. V gene TRBV6-4 combines with J gene TRBJ1-2; 10 bases map to TRBD1. The sample was peripheral blood or thyroid tissue (not recorded which). This receptor was taken from an adult man with Graves' disease, either hyperthyroidism or ophthalmopathy (not recorded which). The CDR3 coding sequence is TGTGCCAGCAGTGACCCTAGACAGGGGGCATTCGGCTACACCTTC. It is translated as CASSDPRQGAFGYTF.